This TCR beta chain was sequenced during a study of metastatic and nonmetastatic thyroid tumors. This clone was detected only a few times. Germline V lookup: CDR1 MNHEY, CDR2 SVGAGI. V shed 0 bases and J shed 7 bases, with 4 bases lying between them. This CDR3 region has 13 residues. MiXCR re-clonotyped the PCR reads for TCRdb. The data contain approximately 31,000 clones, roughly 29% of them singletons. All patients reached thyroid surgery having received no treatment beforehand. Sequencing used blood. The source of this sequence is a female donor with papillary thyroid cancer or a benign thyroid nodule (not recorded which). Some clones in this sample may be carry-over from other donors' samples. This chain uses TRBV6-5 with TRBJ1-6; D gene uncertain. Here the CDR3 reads CASSYSNNSPLHF. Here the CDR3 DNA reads TGTGCCAGCAGTTACTCGAACAATTCACCCCTCCACTTT.